The entry that follows covers one TCR beta chain sequence. The data originate from a study of blood T cell repertoires in COVID-19. Across 24 US areas, participants ranged in age from about 18 to 100 years. Donors were grouped by their self-reported clinical history. Cohort 3 recovered donors had two negative PCRs, clearance, or symptom resolution. Original methodology: The assay estimated nucleated cells by amplifying reference gene primers. Assay: immunoSEQ multiplex PCR; the TCRdb copy retains only in-frame clones and omits some. The DNA gave D and trimming, while V, J and clone size come from that table. Counted here are 150,000 to 250,000 clones, around 87% occurring once; the ten biggest clones make up around 2.4%. The TCR was taken from a woman aged 25-40 years who had recovered from COVID-19. Sequencing input: PBMCs or T cells enriched from blood (not recorded which).

This chain's CDR3 is CAWSVTAGNQPQHF. The DNA for the CDR3 is TGTGCCTGGAGTGTAACGGCAGGGAATCAGCCCCAGCATTTT. The gene calls are TRBV30 and TRBJ1-5, with a possible D match to TRBD1 (5 bases). In germline, CDR1 is GTSNPN, CDR2 SVGIG (reference sequence). This CDR3 region has 14 residues. Trimming shortened V by 0 bases and J by 4 bases, and 10 bases separated the two germline ends.